This T cell receptor beta chain appears in the sequencing data of a study of shared clonotypes between healthy human individuals. Naive CD8 cells lacked CD45RO and underwent positive selection for CCR7, leaving out terminally differentiated effector memory CD45RA+ cells. Study results and caveats: Naive subsets typically showed greater estimated richness than memory subsets. Clonotypes shared by all four sorted-subset donors had higher generation probabilities than non-shared clonotypes.

Repertoires were generated with immunoSEQ multiplex PCR, while TCRdb's copy carries only in-frame clones and drops some. The data hold some 2 million clones, with about 95% observed a single time. A word on this clone: As yet, its antigen is unknown. With a much larger clone just one base away, this may be a read error.

The material sequenced was naive CD8+ T cells sorted from blood. The receptor's source is a man aged 18 to 35 in good health.

The CDR3 DNA is TGTGCCAGCAGCGTAGGGGACACTGAAGCTTTCTTT. Encoded protein: CASSVGDTEAFF. This rearrangement joins TRBV6-6 to TRBJ1-1; tentative D call: TRBD1 (5 bases). V dropped 6 bases and J dropped 3 bases, with 8 bases sitting between them. The germline gives CDR1 MNHNY, CDR2 SVGAGI (reference sequence). This CDR3 has 12 amino acids.